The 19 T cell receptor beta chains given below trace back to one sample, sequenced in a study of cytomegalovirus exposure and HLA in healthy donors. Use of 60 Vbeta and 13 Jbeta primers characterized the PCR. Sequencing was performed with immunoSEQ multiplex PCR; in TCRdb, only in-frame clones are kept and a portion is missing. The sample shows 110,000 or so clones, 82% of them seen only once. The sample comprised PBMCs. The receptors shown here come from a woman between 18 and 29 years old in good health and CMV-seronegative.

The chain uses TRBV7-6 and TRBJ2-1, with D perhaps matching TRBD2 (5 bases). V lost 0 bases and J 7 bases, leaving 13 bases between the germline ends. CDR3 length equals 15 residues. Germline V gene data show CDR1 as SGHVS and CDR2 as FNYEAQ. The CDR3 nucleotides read TGTGCCAGCAGCTTAGCGCCGCTAGCTGGAAATGAGCAGTTCTTC. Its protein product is CASSLAPLAGNEQFF.

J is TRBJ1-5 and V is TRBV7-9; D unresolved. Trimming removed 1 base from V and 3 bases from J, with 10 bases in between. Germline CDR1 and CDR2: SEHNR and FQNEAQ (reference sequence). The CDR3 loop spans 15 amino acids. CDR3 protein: CASSLGGTFNQPQHF. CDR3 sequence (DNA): TGTGCCAGCAGCTTAGGAGGCACCTTCAATCAGCCCCAGCATTTT.

The CDR3 DNA reads as TGTGCCTGGAGTGCCTCACAGGGGGCCGGCTATGGCTACACCTTC. Translated: CAWSASQGAGYGYTF. The chain recombines TRBV30 with TRBJ1-2; 9 bases map to TRBD1. The CDR3 has 15 residues. From germline, CDR1 is GTSNPN and CDR2 SVGIG (reference sequence). Losses at the gene ends were 1 base for V and 4 bases for J; bases not matched to a gene: 7.

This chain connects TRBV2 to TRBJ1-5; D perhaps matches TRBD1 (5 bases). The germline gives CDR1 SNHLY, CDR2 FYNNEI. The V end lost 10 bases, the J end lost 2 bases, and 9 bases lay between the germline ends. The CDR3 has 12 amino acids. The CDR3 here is CATTTGNQPQHF. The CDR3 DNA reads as TGTGCCACGACGACAGGCAATCAGCCCCAGCATTTT.

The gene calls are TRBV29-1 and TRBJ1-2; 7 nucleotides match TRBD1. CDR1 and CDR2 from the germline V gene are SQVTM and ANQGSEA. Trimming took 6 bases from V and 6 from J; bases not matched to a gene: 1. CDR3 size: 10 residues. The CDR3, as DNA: TGCAGCGTACAGGGGAATGGCTACACCTTC. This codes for CSVQGNGYTF.

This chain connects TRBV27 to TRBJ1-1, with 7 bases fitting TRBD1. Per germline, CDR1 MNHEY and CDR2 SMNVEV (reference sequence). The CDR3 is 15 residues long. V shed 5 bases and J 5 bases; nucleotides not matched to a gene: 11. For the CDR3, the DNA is TGTGCCAGCAGTACTAACGACAGGGTTGGGACTGAAGCTTTCTTT. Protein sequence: CASSTNDRVGTEAFF.

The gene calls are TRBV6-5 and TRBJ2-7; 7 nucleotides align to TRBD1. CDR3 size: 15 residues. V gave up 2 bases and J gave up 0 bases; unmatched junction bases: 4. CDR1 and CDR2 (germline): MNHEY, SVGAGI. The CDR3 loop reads CASSYDRAGSYEQYF. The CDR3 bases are TGTGCCAGCAGTTACGACAGGGCCGGCTCCTACGAGCAGTACTTC.

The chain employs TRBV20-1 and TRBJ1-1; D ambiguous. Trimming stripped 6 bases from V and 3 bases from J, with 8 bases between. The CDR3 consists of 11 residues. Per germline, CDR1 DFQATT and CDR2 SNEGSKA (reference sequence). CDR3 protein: CSARVDTEAFF. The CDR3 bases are TGCAGTGCGAGGGTGGACACTGAAGCTTTCTTT.

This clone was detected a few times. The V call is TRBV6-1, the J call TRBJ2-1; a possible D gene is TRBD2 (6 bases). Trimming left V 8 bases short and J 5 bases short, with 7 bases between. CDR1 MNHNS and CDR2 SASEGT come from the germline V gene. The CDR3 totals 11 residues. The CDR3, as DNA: TGTGCCAGCTCGGGAGACAATGAGCAGTTCTTC. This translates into CASSGDNEQFF.

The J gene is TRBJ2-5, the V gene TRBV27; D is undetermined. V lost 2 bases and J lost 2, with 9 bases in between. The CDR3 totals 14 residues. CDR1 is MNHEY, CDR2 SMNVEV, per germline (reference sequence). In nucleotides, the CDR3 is TGTGCCAGCAGTTTAATCCCTTATCAAGAGACCCAGTACTTC. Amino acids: CASSLIPYQETQYF.

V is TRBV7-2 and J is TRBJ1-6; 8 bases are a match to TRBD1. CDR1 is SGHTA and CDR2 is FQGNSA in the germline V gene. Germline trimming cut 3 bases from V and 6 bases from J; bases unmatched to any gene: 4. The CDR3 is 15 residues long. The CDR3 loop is CASSLQGAGNSPLHF. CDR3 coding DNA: TGTGCCAGCAGCTTGCAGGGGGCCGGTAATTCACCCCTCCACTTT.

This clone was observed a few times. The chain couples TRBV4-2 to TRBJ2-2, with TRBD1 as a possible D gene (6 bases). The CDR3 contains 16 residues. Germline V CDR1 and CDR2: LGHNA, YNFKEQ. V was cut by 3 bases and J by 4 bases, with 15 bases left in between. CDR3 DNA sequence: TGTGCCAGCAGCCACTCGAACGACAGGATCACCGGGGAGCTGTTTTTT. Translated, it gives CASSHSNDRITGELFF.

The chain's CDR3 is CASSPGIEAFF. CDR3 nucleotide sequence: TGTGCCAGCAGCCCCGGTATTGAAGCTTTCTTT. The chain combines TRBV11-3 with TRBJ1-1, with no clear D. This CDR3 contains 11 residues. V lost 5 bases and J 7 bases, leaving 8 bases between the germline ends. Germline-derived CDR1 and CDR2 are SGHNT and YENEEA.

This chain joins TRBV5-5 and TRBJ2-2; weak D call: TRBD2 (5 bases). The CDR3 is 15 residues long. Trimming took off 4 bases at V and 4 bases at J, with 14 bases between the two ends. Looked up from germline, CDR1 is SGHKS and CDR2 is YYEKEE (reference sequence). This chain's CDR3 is CASSPLEWGTGELFF. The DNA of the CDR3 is TGTGCCAGCAGCCCACTAGAGTGGGGCACCGGGGAGCTGTTTTTT. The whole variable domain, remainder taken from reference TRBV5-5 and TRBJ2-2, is DAGVTQSPTHLIKTRGQQVTLRCSPISGHKSVSWYQQVLGQGPQFIFQYYEKEERGRGNFPDRFSARQFPNYSSELNVNALLLGDSALYLCASSPLEWGTGELFFGEGSRLTVL.

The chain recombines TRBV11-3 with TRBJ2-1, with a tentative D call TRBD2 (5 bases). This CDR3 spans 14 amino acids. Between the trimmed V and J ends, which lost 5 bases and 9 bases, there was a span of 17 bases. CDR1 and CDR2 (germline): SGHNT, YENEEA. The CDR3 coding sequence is TGTGCCAGCAGCGGGAGAATGGTGTTGAGTGAGCAGTTCTTC. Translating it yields CASSGRMVLSEQFF.

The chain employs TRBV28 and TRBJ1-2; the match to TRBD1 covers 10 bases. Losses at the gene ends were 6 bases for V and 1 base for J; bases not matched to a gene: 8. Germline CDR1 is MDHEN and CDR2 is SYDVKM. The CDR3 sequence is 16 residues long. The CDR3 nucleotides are TGTGCCAGCAGACCCGGACAGGGGGGAAATAACTATGGCTACACCTTC. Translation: CASRPGQGGNNYGYTF.

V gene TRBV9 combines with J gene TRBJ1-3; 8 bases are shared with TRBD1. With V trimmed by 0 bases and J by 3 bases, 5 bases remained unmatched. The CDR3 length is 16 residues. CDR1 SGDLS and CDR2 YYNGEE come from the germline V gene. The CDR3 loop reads CASSVGSGGGGNTIYF. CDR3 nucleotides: TGTGCCAGCAGCGTAGGCTCAGGGGGCGGTGGAAACACCATATATTTT.

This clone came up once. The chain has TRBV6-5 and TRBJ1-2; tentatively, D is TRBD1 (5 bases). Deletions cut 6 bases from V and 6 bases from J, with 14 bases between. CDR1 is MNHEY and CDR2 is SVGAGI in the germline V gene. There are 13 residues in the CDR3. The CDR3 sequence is CASRPRGYDGYTF. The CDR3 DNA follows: TGTGCCAGCAGGCCCCGGGGGTACGATGGCTACACCTTC.

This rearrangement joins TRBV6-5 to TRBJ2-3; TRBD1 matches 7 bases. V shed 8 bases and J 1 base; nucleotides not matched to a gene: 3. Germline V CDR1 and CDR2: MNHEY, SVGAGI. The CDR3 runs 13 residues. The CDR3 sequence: CASQTGGTDTQYF. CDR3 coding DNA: TGTGCCAGCCAAACAGGGGGCACAGATACGCAGTATTTT.